The entry below gives a single T cell receptor (beta chain) sequence along with its context. This sample is part of a study of blood T cell repertoires in COVID-19. On the study more broadly: Spain, Italy and the United States supplied samples that represented acute and convalescent COVID-19.

Data came from immunoSEQ multiplex PCR; TCRdb stores just in-frame clones and leaves some out. The sample shows about 320,000 clones, 89% of them seen only once. V was trimmed by 5 bases and J by 3 bases, leaving 19 bases between them. The CDR3 is made up of 17 amino acids. Germline V lookup: CDR1 SGHVS, CDR2 FQNEAQ. This receptor was taken from a man aged 18 to 35 who had recovered from COVID-19. The chain combines TRBV7-8 with TRBJ2-2; a weak D match, TRBD2 (5 bases). Sequencing was performed on peripheral blood. The CDR3 DNA follows: TGTGCCAGCAGCCAACCAGAGTCGGGGTTGCACACCGGGGAGCTGTTTTTT. This sequence encodes CASSQPESGLHTGELFF.